This T cell receptor beta chain was sequenced for a study of cytomegalovirus exposure and HLA in healthy donors. Study summary: Earlier, 110 million or so unique TCR beta sequences were recovered from approximately 200 million T cells by an analysis. Study outcomes and limitations: A reported reduction in N-insertions relative to the roughly 640-donor mean was seen in an Asian-associated ancestry cluster in a later analysis. Associated with HLA alleles at 0.05 false discovery rate in a later analysis were 16,951 TCR beta sequences. Previously analyzed data showed that most TCR beta V segments were productive at a frequency of about 90% or about 30%.

PCR involved 60 Vbeta and 13 Jbeta primers. Libraries were prepared by immunoSEQ multiplex PCR; TCRdb keeps only in-frame clonotypes and omits some of them. The sample consists of 95,000 to 100,000 clones, roughly 70% of them appearing once. Regarding this clone: What it binds is not known.

Trimming took 6 bases from V and 3 from J; bases not matched to a gene: 7. Germline CDR1 reads LNHDA; CDR2 reads SQIVND (reference sequence). The CDR3 extends over 15 amino acids. This TCR came from a man over 45 in good health and CMV-seronegative. The specimen sequenced was PBMCs. The V and J genes are TRBV19 and TRBJ2-2; TRBD1 matches 7 bases. CDR3 DNA: TGTGCCAGTAGCAAAAGGACAGGCGACACCGGGGAGCTGTTTTTT. This codes for CASSKRTGDTGELFF.